This T cell receptor beta chain stems from a study of blood T cell repertoires in COVID-19. Study-wide context: From the United States, Italy and Spain came samples of acute and convalescent COVID-19.

Original handling: The assay estimated nucleated cells by amplifying reference gene primers. Here immunoSEQ multiplex PCR was the method, and the copy in TCRdb shows in-frame clones only, minus some. That table furnishes V, J and clone size, whereas the DNA furnished D and trimming. The repertoire has around 300,000 clones, around 90% of them found once; the top ten carry 1.7%. Participants spanned ages about 18 to 90 years and resided in about two dozen US areas. Assignments of participants to cohorts depended upon their own reported clinical history. Germline V gives CDR1 SGHRS, CDR2 YFSETQ. The CDR3 sequence is 16 residues long. Trimming removed 4 bases from V and 0 bases from J; junction bases left unmatched: 6.

The sequence derives from a woman between 40 and 55 years old who had recovered from COVID-19. This sequence joins TRBV5-1 and TRBJ2-3; 9 bases fit TRBD1. What was sequenced was PBMCs or T cells enriched from blood (not recorded which). Here the CDR3 DNA reads TGCGCCAGCAGCCAACAGGGACAGGGAAGCACAGATACGCAGTATTTT. Protein sequence: CASSQQGQGSTDTQYF.